The 21 T cell receptor beta chains presented below share a single source sample, sequenced in a study of identical twins. TCRdb analysed the 5' RACE reads with MiXCR anew, one entry per CDR3 protein. The profile shows about 190,000 distinct CDR3 sequences, roughly 15% of them singletons. Another study also made use of these data, one on T cells expressing NK-cell markers.

Sequencing was carried out using CD8+ T cells sorted from blood. These TCRs come from a woman between 18 and 30 years old in good health.

CDR3 in amino acids: CASNGLAGEISYNEQFF. The CDR3, as DNA: TGTGCCAGCAACGGACTAGCGGGAGAGATATCCTACAATGAGCAGTTCTTC. This chain uses TRBV7-9 with TRBJ2-1; TRBD2 agrees at 13 bases. This CDR3 is built from 17 residues. The junction had 7 bases not matched to a gene; V was cut back by 7 bases and J by 1 base. Germline V CDR1 and CDR2: SEHNR, FQNEAQ (reference sequence). Using reference TRBV7-9 and TRBJ2-1 for the parts outside the CDR3, the full variable domain is DTGVSQNPRHKITKRGQNVTFRCDPISEHNRLYWYRQTLGQGPEFLTYFQNEAQLEKSRLLSDRFSAERPKGSFSTLEIQRTEQGDSAMYLCASNGLAGEISYNEQFFGPGTRLTVL.

V and J are TRBV27 and TRBJ2-1; 10 bases map to TRBD1. The CDR3 is 17 amino acids. V lost 4 bases and J lost 6; bases outside the gene matches: 12. Germline lookup yields CDR1 MNHEY and CDR2 SMNVEV (reference sequence). The chain's CDR3 is CASSYQTRDRGPNEQFF. In DNA form, the CDR3 reads TGTGCCAGCAGTTATCAGACCCGGGACAGGGGTCCCAATGAGCAGTTCTTC.

This clonotype was picked up a small number of times. This sequence joins TRBV6-2 or TRBV6-3 and TRBJ2-4; possible D gene TRBD1, 5 bases. The CDR3 is 15 residues long. Looked up from germline, CDR1 is MNHEY and CDR2 is SVGEGT. Trimming took 1 base from V and 5 from J, leaving 12 bases between them. The CDR3 DNA follows: TGTGCCAGCAGTTACTACGGGCAGGGCGAAAACATTCAGTACTTC. Translation gives CASSYYGQGENIQYF.

This clonotype appeared many times. The chain carries TRBV12-3 or TRBV12-4 and TRBJ1-4; the D gene is possibly TRBD1 (5 bases). This CDR3 is 14 amino acids long. V lost 6 bases, J lost 6 bases, and 14 bases lay in between. CDR3 residues: CASRIRGVDEKLFF. The CDR3 coding sequence is TGTGCCAGCAGAATCCGAGGGGTGGATGAAAAACTGTTTTTT.

The chain is built from TRBV15 and TRBJ1-4; 7 bases match TRBD1. The CDR3 is 15 residues long. After removal of 6 bases from V and 3 bases from J, the junction contained 7 bases not matched to a gene. Germline V gene data show CDR1 as LNHNV and CDR2 as YYDKDF (reference sequence). The CDR3 is CATRATGTANEKLFF. The DNA for the CDR3 is TGTGCCACCAGGGCAACCGGGACAGCTAATGAAAAACTGTTTTTT.

The chain links TRBV11-2 to TRBJ2-1; perhaps D is TRBD1 or TRBD2 (5 bases each). The CDR3 is 15 residues long. Trimming pared 5 bases from V and 1 base from J, leaving 12 bases between. The V gene's germline CDR1 is SGHAT and CDR2 FQNNGV. The chain's CDR3 is CASSPLGESYNEQFF. The CDR3 nucleotides are TGTGCCAGCAGCCCCTTGGGGGAGTCCTACAATGAGCAGTTCTTC.

This clonotype was counted a few times. The V and J genes are TRBV27 and TRBJ1-1; D not resolved. This CDR3 comprises 13 residues. The V end lost 1 base, the J end lost 3 bases, and 6 bases lay between the germline ends. CDR1 and CDR2 (germline): MNHEY, SMNVEV (reference sequence). This chain's CDR3 is CASSLWRYTEAFF. In nucleotides, the CDR3 is TGTGCCAGCAGTTTATGGCGGTACACTGAAGCTTTCTTT.

The V call is TRBV20-1, the J call TRBJ2-1; TRBD1 matches at 9 bases. The CDR3 is made up of 15 amino acids. Germline V lookup: CDR1 DFQATT, CDR2 SNEGSKA (reference sequence). V lost 6 bases, J lost 13 bases, and 19 bases stayed unmatched. This CDR3 reads CSASSRDRVLSSQFF. CDR3 DNA: TGCAGTGCGAGCAGCCGGGACAGGGTCTTGTCGAGTCAGTTCTTC.

The chain links TRBV14 to TRBJ2-4; D is possibly TRBD1 (5 bases). CDR3 length: 14 residues. Germline CDR1 reads SGHDN; CDR2 reads FVKESK. V gave up 4 bases and J gave up 13 bases, with 20 bases separating them. CDR3 protein: CASSPQGGAIPQYF. The CDR3 nucleotides read TGTGCCAGCAGCCCCCAGGGTGGTGCGATCCCGCAGTACTTC. The full variable domain, completed using reference TRBV14 and TRBJ2-4, is EAGVTQFPSHSVIEKGQTVTLRCDPISGHDNLYWYRRVMGKEIKFLLHFVKESKQDESGMPNNRFLAERTGGTYSTLKVQPAELEDSGVYFCASSPQGGAIPQYFGAGTRLSVL.

This clonotype was seen a handful of times. The chain employs TRBV3-1 and TRBJ2-1, with D possibly matching TRBD2 (7 bases). The CDR3 has 17 amino acids. V shed 4 bases and J shed 3 bases, with 19 bases lying between them. Per germline, CDR1 LGHDT and CDR2 YNNKEL (reference sequence). The CDR3 coding sequence is TGTGCCAGCAGCCTTGGCTTAGGGGGGGCAGGCTACAATGAGCAGTTCTTC. Translation gives CASSLGLGGAGYNEQFF.

This clonotype was counted only a few times. The chain links TRBV6-1 to TRBJ2-1; 11 nucleotides line up with TRBD1. The V gene end was trimmed by 7 bases and the J gene end by 7 bases; junction bases not matched to a gene: 9. Looked up from germline, CDR1 is MNHNS and CDR2 is SASEGT. This CDR3 has 15 residues. The CDR3: CASTPGDRGRNEQFF. Written as DNA, the CDR3 is TGTGCCAGCACCCCGGGGGACAGGGGGAGAAATGAGCAGTTCTTC.

In this sample, this clonotype turned up a few times. The rearrangement uses TRBV6-2 or TRBV6-3 and TRBJ2-7; 9 bases are shared with TRBD1. Germline V CDR1 and CDR2: MNHEY, SVGEGT. The CDR3 is made up of 14 amino acids. V was clipped by 8 bases and J by 1 base; unmatched bases: 6. CDR3 coding DNA: TGTGCCAGCCAACAGGGGGCTCGGTCCTACGAGCAGTACTTC. As protein: CASQQGARSYEQYF.

The chain combines TRBV5-1 with TRBJ2-7; either TRBD1 or TRBD2 may fit D (5 bases each). The CDR3 runs to 11 residues. The V end lost 7 bases, the J end lost 7 bases, and 12 bases lay between the germline ends. The germline gives CDR1 SGHRS, CDR2 YFSETQ. CDR3 nucleotide sequence: TGCGCCAGCCGGGGCCTGGTAGAGCAGTACTTC. Translating it yields CASRGLVEQYF. Together with reference TRBV5-1 and TRBJ2-7, the CDR3 gives the full variable domain: KAGVTQTPRYLIKTRGQQVTLSCSPISGHRSVSWYQQTPGQGLQFLFEYFSETQRNKGNFPGRFSGRQFSNSRSEMNVSTLELGDSALYLCASRGLVEQYFGPGTRLTVT.

V usage is TRBV19 and J usage is TRBJ2-1, with D possibly being TRBD2 (5 bases). Trimming stripped 3 bases from V and 7 bases from J, with 16 bases between. Germline V gene sequence: CDR1 LNHDA, CDR2 SQIVND (reference sequence). The CDR3 consists of 15 residues. CDR3 amino acids: CASSIGGSRRNEQFF. CDR3 in DNA: TGTGCCAGTAGTATCGGCGGGTCTCGGCGAAATGAGCAGTTCTTC.

V and J are TRBV3-1 and TRBJ2-2; 13 bases fit TRBD2. CDR1 LGHDT and CDR2 YNNKEL come from the germline V gene (reference sequence). The CDR3 is 18 residues long. Trimming removed 0 bases from V and 8 bases from J; junction bases left unmatched: 9. The CDR3 region is CASSQDGRTSGRAGELFF. The CDR3 DNA follows: TGTGCCAGCAGCCAAGACGGTCGTACTAGCGGGAGGGCTGGGGAGCTGTTTTTT.

This clonotype was observed a few times. This chain joins TRBV11-3 and TRBJ2-1; D is unclear. This CDR3 has 14 residues. Per germline, CDR1 SGHNT and CDR2 YENEEA. Trimming stripped 2 bases from V and 8 bases from J, with 13 bases between. CDR3 loop: CASSLYGSGDEQFF. The CDR3, as DNA: TGTGCCAGCAGCTTATACGGGTCGGGCGATGAGCAGTTCTTC.

This clonotype has only a few counts. V gene TRBV5-6 combines with J gene TRBJ2-1; no reliable D call. The CDR3 totals 15 residues. Germline CDR1 SGHDT, CDR2 YYEEEE. Trimming shortened V by 3 bases and J by 3 bases, and 13 bases separated the two germline ends. The DNA of the CDR3 is TGTGCCAGCAGCTATACGGGTCTCCTCTACAATGAGCAGTTCTTC. Amino acid sequence: CASSYTGLLYNEQFF.

A few counts support this clonotype. The chain is built from TRBV20-1 and TRBJ2-7, with 8 bases lining up with TRBD1. J gave up 3 bases and V 0 bases, and 4 bases lay outside the gene matches. Per the germline V gene, CDR1 is DFQATT and CDR2 is SNEGSKA (reference sequence). The length of the CDR3 is 14 residues. The DNA for the CDR3 is TGCAGTGCTAGAGATAGCGACAGGGGCTACGAGCAGTACTTC. Its protein product is CSARDSDRGYEQYF.

This clonotype was found a few times. The chain joins TRBV7-9 to TRBJ2-6; the D is unclear. V lost 5 bases to trimming and J lost 0 bases, with 11 bases between them. Per germline, CDR1 SEHNR and CDR2 FQNEAQ (reference sequence). The CDR3 covers 16 residues. The chain's CDR3 is CASSAPTRSGANVLTF. DNA of the CDR3: TGTGCCAGCAGCGCCCCGACTCGCTCTGGGGCCAACGTCCTGACTTTC.

The table lists this clonotype with many counts. The V call is TRBV10-3, the J call TRBJ2-7; D is perhaps TRBD2 (6 bases). The germline gives CDR1 ENHRY, CDR2 SYGVKD. With 7 bases removed from V and 0 bases from J, the gap between germline ends came to 19 bases. There are 16 residues in the CDR3. CDR3 nucleotides: TGTGCCATCACCACGAACCGGGACTCACGCTCCTACGAGCAGTACTTC. Protein: CAITTNRDSRSYEQYF.

This clonotype occurred many times. The rearrangement links TRBV12-3 or TRBV12-4 to TRBJ2-3; 8 bases map to TRBD2. This CDR3 has 16 amino acids. The V segment lost 5 bases and the J segment 2 bases; nucleotides outside the gene matches: 9. CDR3 sequence: CASSPIAGRYTDTQYF. The CDR3 DNA reads as TGTGCCAGCAGTCCCATAGCGGGACGATACACAGATACGCAGTATTTT.